This is a list of T cell receptor beta chains from one sample in a study of blood T cell repertoires in COVID-19. The assay was immunoSEQ multiplex PCR, and TCRdb's table has in-frame clones only and misses some. The table lists around 70,000 clones, about 90% of them singletons, with under 8.5% in the top ten. Sequencing was carried out using peripheral blood. The source is a human donor in a cohort sampled during active COVID-19. Each CDR3 is given with its conserved first and last residue. Fields, in order: D gene, J gene, clone size, V gene, CDR3 protein, CDR3 DNA. The D gene is left open where the match is weak. For some rows the clone size is stated as once, few or many, or as a class when expanded; others skip it.

d_call: TRBD1
j_call: TRBJ2-7
clone_size: -
v_call: TRBV24-1
cdr3_aa: CATSDPQGNIDEQYF
cdr3_nt: TGTGCCACCAGTGATCCACAGGGGAATATCGACGAGCAGTACTTC

d_call: -
j_call: TRBJ1-4
clone_size: -
v_call: TRBV2
cdr3_aa: CASTRRGDEKLFF
cdr3_nt: TGTGCCAGCACCCGCCGGGGAGATGAAAAACTGTTTTTT

d_call: -
j_call: TRBJ2-5
clone_size: -
v_call: TRBV9
cdr3_aa: CASSRGVTGIKETQYF
cdr3_nt: TGTGCCAGCAGCCGGGGGGTTACAGGGATAAAAGAGACCCAGTACTTC

d_call: TRBD2
j_call: TRBJ2-1
clone_size: -
v_call: TRBV29-1
cdr3_aa: CSVGGLAVGGGNEQFF
cdr3_nt: TGCAGCGTTGGTGGGCTAGCGGTTGGGGGGGGCAATGAGCAGTTCTTC

d_call: -
j_call: TRBJ2-2
clone_size: -
v_call: TRBV19
cdr3_aa: CASSILPPRGHRELFF
cdr3_nt: TGTGCCAGTAGTATTTTACCCCCACGCGGACACCGGGAGCTGTTTTTT

d_call: -
j_call: TRBJ2-1
clone_size: -
v_call: TRBV27
cdr3_aa: CASSPGSAPMGEQFF
cdr3_nt: TGTGCCAGCAGCCCTGGGAGCGCCCCAATGGGTGAGCAGTTCTTC

d_call: TRBD1
j_call: TRBJ2-1
clone_size: -
v_call: TRBV7-8
cdr3_aa: CASSIVETGGDEQFF
cdr3_nt: TGTGCCAGCAGTATAGTAGAGACAGGGGGTGATGAGCAGTTCTTC

d_call: -
j_call: TRBJ2-3
clone_size: -
v_call: TRBV5-4
cdr3_aa: CASSAGLPPPGYSTDTQYF
cdr3_nt: TGTGCCAGCAGCGCCGGATTACCCCCCCCGGGGTACAGCACAGATACGCAGTATTTT

d_call: TRBD2
j_call: TRBJ2-1
clone_size: -
v_call: TRBV6-5
cdr3_aa: CASSSPGGGANEQFF
cdr3_nt: TGTGCCAGCAGTTCCCCTGGCGGGGGGGCCAATGAGCAGTTCTTC

d_call: TRBD2
j_call: TRBJ2-5
clone_size: -
v_call: TRBV6-5
cdr3_aa: CAGSTSGEETQYF
cdr3_nt: TGTGCCGGGTCGACTAGCGGGGAAGAGACCCAGTACTTC

d_call: TRBD2
j_call: TRBJ2-2
clone_size: -
v_call: TRBV6-6
cdr3_aa: CASSRYRGLAEGTGELFF
cdr3_nt: TGTGCCAGCAGTAGATACAGGGGACTAGCGGAGGGGACCGGGGAGCTGTTTTTT

d_call: TRBD2
j_call: TRBJ2-7
clone_size: -
v_call: TRBV4-3
cdr3_aa: CASSHSIAGMKISYEQYF
cdr3_nt: TGCGCCAGCAGCCATTCGATAGCGGGAATGAAGATCTCCTACGAGCAGTACTTC

d_call: TRBD1
j_call: TRBJ1-2
clone_size: -
v_call: TRBV5-5
cdr3_aa: CASSSGTVANYGYTF
cdr3_nt: TGTGCCAGCAGCTCGGGGACAGTAGCTAACTATGGCTACACCTTC

d_call: TRBD1
j_call: TRBJ1-2
clone_size: -
v_call: TRBV7-2
cdr3_aa: CASSLGQGVYGYTF
cdr3_nt: TGTGCCAGCAGCCTCGGACAGGGTGTCTATGGCTACACCTTC

d_call: TRBD1
j_call: TRBJ1-1
clone_size: once
v_call: TRBV12-5
cdr3_aa: CASGLSNRGGEAFF
cdr3_nt: TGTGCTAGTGGTTTGTCTAACAGGGGAGGAGAAGCTTTCTTT

d_call: TRBD1
j_call: TRBJ1-1
clone_size: -
v_call: TRBV7-2
cdr3_aa: CASSLKTGGNTEAFF
cdr3_nt: TGTGCCAGCAGCTTAAAAACAGGGGGGAACACTGAAGCTTTCTTT

d_call: TRBD2
j_call: TRBJ2-7
clone_size: -
v_call: TRBV6-5
cdr3_aa: CASKMSSGRASEQYF
cdr3_nt: TGTGCCAGCAAGATGAGTAGCGGGAGGGCCTCCGAGCAGTACTTC

d_call: -
j_call: TRBJ2-3
clone_size: -
v_call: TRBV6-2/TRBV6-3
cdr3_aa: CASSWDSEDTQYF
cdr3_nt: TGTGCCAGCAGTTGGGATAGCGAGGATACGCAGTATTTT

d_call: -
j_call: TRBJ1-4
clone_size: -
v_call: TRBV3-1/TRBV3-2
cdr3_aa: CASSQDMGGEKLFF
cdr3_nt: TGTGCCAGCAGCCAAGATATGGGAGGGGAAAAACTGTTTTTT

d_call: -
j_call: TRBJ2-3
clone_size: -
v_call: TRBV7-2
cdr3_aa: CASSLAGAYTDTQYF
cdr3_nt: TGTGCCAGCAGCTTAGCAGGGGCGTACACAGATACGCAGTATTTT

d_call: -
j_call: TRBJ1-1
clone_size: -
v_call: TRBV7-2
cdr3_aa: CASSLPRGRSTEAFF
cdr3_nt: TGTGCCAGCAGCTTACCTCGGGGGAGGAGCACTGAAGCTTTCTTT

d_call: TRBD2
j_call: TRBJ2-7
clone_size: -
v_call: TRBV18
cdr3_aa: CASSPAVLAGGSEQYF
cdr3_nt: TGTGCCAGCTCACCGGCCGTCCTAGCGGGAGGGTCCGAGCAGTACTTC

d_call: -
j_call: TRBJ2-7
clone_size: -
v_call: TRBV5-1
cdr3_aa: CASSFSASAYEQYF
cdr3_nt: TGCGCCAGCAGCTTCTCAGCGTCAGCCTACGAGCAGTACTTC

d_call: -
j_call: TRBJ2-1
clone_size: -
v_call: TRBV3-1/TRBV3-2
cdr3_aa: CASSQGTAYNEQFF
cdr3_nt: TGTGCCAGCAGCCAAGGGACAGCCTACAATGAGCAGTTCTTC

d_call: -
j_call: TRBJ2-1
clone_size: -
v_call: TRBV18
cdr3_aa: CASSPRKNKNNEQFF
cdr3_nt: TGTGCCAGCTCACCTCGAAAAAACAAGAACAATGAGCAGTTCTTC

d_call: -
j_call: TRBJ1-3
clone_size: -
v_call: TRBV7-2
cdr3_aa: CASSSPGSGNTIYF
cdr3_nt: TGTGCCAGCAGTTCCCCGGGGTCTGGAAACACCATATATTTT

d_call: -
j_call: TRBJ1-2
clone_size: -
v_call: TRBV7-2
cdr3_aa: CASSLVAEANYGYTF
cdr3_nt: TGTGCCAGCAGCTTAGTTGCAGAAGCTAACTATGGCTACACCTTC

d_call: -
j_call: TRBJ1-5
clone_size: -
v_call: TRBV5-1
cdr3_aa: CASSLVSFRGRQPQHF
cdr3_nt: TGCGCCAGCAGCTTGGTTTCTTTTCGAGGGCGCCAGCCCCAGCATTTT

d_call: TRBD1
j_call: TRBJ1-3
clone_size: -
v_call: TRBV18
cdr3_aa: CASSPKGQGAGNTIYF
cdr3_nt: TGTGCCAGCTCACCCAAAGGACAGGGGGCTGGAAACACCATATATTTT

d_call: -
j_call: TRBJ2-3
clone_size: -
v_call: TRBV28
cdr3_aa: CASSRSGARDTQYF
cdr3_nt: TGTGCCAGCAGTCGGTCTGGTGCGCGGGATACGCAGTATTTT

d_call: -
j_call: TRBJ1-4
clone_size: once
v_call: TRBV19
cdr3_aa: CASANGEGTTNEKLFF
cdr3_nt: TGTGCCAGTGCCAACGGCGAGGGTACAACTAATGAAAAACTGTTTTTT

d_call: -
j_call: TRBJ2-2
clone_size: -
v_call: TRBV28
cdr3_aa: CASTHRLGPTGELFF
cdr3_nt: TGTGCCAGCACCCATCGGTTGGGGCCGACCGGGGAGCTGTTTTTT

d_call: TRBD1
j_call: TRBJ2-7
clone_size: -
v_call: TRBV10-3
cdr3_aa: CAIAPGQGFFWEQYF
cdr3_nt: TGTGCCATCGCACCGGGACAGGGTTTTTTTTGGGAGCAGTACTTC

d_call: -
j_call: TRBJ1-5
clone_size: -
v_call: TRBV7-8
cdr3_aa: CASSPLGGGNQPQHF
cdr3_nt: TGTGCCAGCAGCCCCCTGGGGGGTGGCAATCAGCCCCAGCATTTT

d_call: -
j_call: TRBJ1-5
clone_size: -
v_call: TRBV14
cdr3_aa: CASSQDRGLGEPQHF
cdr3_nt: TGTGCCAGCAGCCAAGACAGGGGATTAGGGGAGCCCCAGCATTTT

d_call: TRBD2
j_call: TRBJ2-7
clone_size: -
v_call: TRBV7-2
cdr3_aa: CASSFVGRERGEQYF
cdr3_nt: TGTGCCAGCAGCTTTGTGGGGCGGGAGCGTGGCGAGCAGTACTTC